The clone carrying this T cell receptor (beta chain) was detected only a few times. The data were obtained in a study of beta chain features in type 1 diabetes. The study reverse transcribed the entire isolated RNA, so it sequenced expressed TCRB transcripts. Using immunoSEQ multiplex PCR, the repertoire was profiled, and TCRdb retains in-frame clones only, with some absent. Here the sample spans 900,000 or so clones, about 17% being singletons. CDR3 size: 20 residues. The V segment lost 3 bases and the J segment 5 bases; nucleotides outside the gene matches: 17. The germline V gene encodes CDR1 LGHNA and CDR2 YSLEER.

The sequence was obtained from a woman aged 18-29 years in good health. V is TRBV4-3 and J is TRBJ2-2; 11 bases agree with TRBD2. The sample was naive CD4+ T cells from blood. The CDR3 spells CASSQEDTLAGATGTGELFF. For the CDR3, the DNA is TGCGCCAGCAGCCAGGAAGATACACTAGCGGGAGCCACCGGGACCGGGGAGCTGTTTTTT.